The 29 T cell receptor beta chains listed next were all sequenced from one sample in a study of early T cells in non-severe SARS-CoV-2 infection. TCRdb fed the 5' RACE reads into MiXCR, producing one record per CDR3 protein. In the table there are approximately 70,000 distinct CDR3 sequences, about 13% of which are singletons. The material sequenced was whole blood. The source is an adult who was a healthcare worker with PCR-confirmed SARS-CoV-2 infection or an uninfected control (not recorded which).

This clonotype occurred a few times. The chain joins TRBV4-3 to TRBJ2-3; 8 bases align to TRBD2. The CDR3 contains 17 residues. CDR1 LGHNA and CDR2 YSLEER come from the germline V gene. The trim removed 0 bases at V and 5 bases at J, leaving 10 bases unmatched. CDR3 DNA: TGCGCCAGCAGCCAAGATAATTCGCGGGGGGCCGGAGATACGCAGTATTTT. Residues: CASSQDNSRGAGDTQYF.

This clonotype appeared many times. The CDR3: CASSPLDNEQFF. DNA for the CDR3: TGTGCCAGCAGCCCCCTGGACAATGAGCAGTTCTTC. This rearrangement joins TRBV3-1 to TRBJ2-1; D not resolved. Germline loops: CDR1 LGHDT, CDR2 YNNKEL (reference sequence). V lost 4 bases, J lost 5 bases, and 6 bases lay in between. The CDR3 totals 12 residues.

In its sample, this clonotype was seen a few times. The V call is TRBV7-3, the J call TRBJ1-5; TRBD1 matches at 8 bases. The V gene's germline CDR1 is SGHTA and CDR2 FQGTGA. This CDR3 region has 13 residues. J lost 16 bases, V lost 1 base, and 9 bases had no gene match. The CDR3 DNA sequence: TGTGCCAGCAGCTTAAGCCCAGGGGGCCCCCGCCATTTT. It yields the protein CASSLSPGGPRHF.

There are a few counts of this clonotype. This chain joins TRBV7-9 and TRBJ2-2, with a tentative D call TRBD2 (6 bases). Germline V gene sequence: CDR1 SEHNR, CDR2 FQNEAQ (reference sequence). The CDR3 has 14 amino acids. V was cut by 0 bases and J by 8 bases, with 10 bases left in between. This CDR3 is CASSLAAGTGELFF. In DNA form, the CDR3 reads TGTGCCAGCAGCTTAGCGGCGGGGACGGGGGAGCTGTTTTTT. Looking up the rest from reference TRBV7-9 and TRBJ2-2 gives the full variable domain: DTGVSQNPRHKITKRGQNVTFRCDPISEHNRLYWYRQTLGQGPEFLTYFQNEAQLEKSRLLSDRFSAERPKGSFSTLEIQRTEQGDSAMYLCASSLAAGTGELFFGEGSRLTVL.

This clonotype was seen many times. The DNA for the CDR3 is TGTGCCAGCAGCTTAGGGCATGGTGGAGGAGTTTGGAGAGCTTTCTTT. Amino acid sequence: CASSLGHGGGVWRAFF. The J gene is TRBJ1-1, the V gene TRBV11-2; unclear D gene. CDR1 and CDR2 from the germline V gene are SGHAT and FQNNGV. V shed 1 base and J shed 10 bases, with 22 bases lying between them. The CDR3 loop spans 16 amino acids. Full variable domain (outside the CDR3, taken from reference TRBV11-2 and TRBJ1-1): EAGVAQSPRYKIIEKRQSVAFWCNPISGHATLYWYQQILGQGPKLLIQFQNNGVVDDSQLPKDRFSAERLKGVDSTLKIQPAKLEDSAVYLCASSLGHGGGVWRAFFGQGTRLTVV.

DNA of the CDR3: TGTGCCAGCTCACCGGACAGGGCAACTAATGAAAAACTGTTTTTT. Translated: CASSPDRATNEKLFF. The chain couples TRBV18 to TRBJ1-4; 8 bases map to TRBD1. Germline CDR1 is KGHSH and CDR2 is LQKENI. The length of the CDR3 is 15 residues. Trimming at V came to 3 bases and at J to 0 bases, leaving 0 bases not matched to a gene.

This clonotype was seen ten or more times. The rearrangement joins TRBV3-1 to TRBJ2-7; 7 bases are shared with TRBD1. V lost 3 bases, J lost 0 bases, and 8 bases stayed unmatched. The CDR3 spans 16 residues. Germline V gene lookup returns CDR1 LGHDT and CDR2 YNNKEL (reference sequence). CDR3 DNA sequence: TGTGCCAGCAGCCAGGGGACAGCGGCCCGCTCCTACGAGCAGTACTTC. Amino acid sequence: CASSQGTAARSYEQYF.

The V gene is TRBV7-9, the J gene TRBJ2-3, with TRBD2 identical over 9 bases. V lost 5 bases to trimming and J lost 6 bases; unmatched junction nucleotides: 15. Germline-derived CDR1 and CDR2 are SEHNR and FQNEAQ (reference sequence). CDR3 length: 17 amino acids. DNA of the CDR3: TGTGCCAGCAGCCCCCCCCAGATAGCGGGGGCTGGGGATACGCAGTATTTT. Protein sequence: CASSPPQIAGAGDTQYF.

J is TRBJ2-7 and V is TRBV7-2; D is unclear. V dropped 2 bases and J dropped 0 bases, with 8 bases sitting between them. Germline V gene lookup returns CDR1 SGHTA and CDR2 FQGNSA. The CDR3 consists of 14 residues. CDR3 loop: CASSLLASSYEQYF. Written as DNA, the CDR3 is TGTGCCAGCAGCTTACTCGCGAGCTCCTACGAGCAGTACTTC.

This clonotype was counted only a few times. The CDR3 protein is CSVLPPGQQNTIYF. CDR3 in DNA: TGCAGCGTTTTACCTCCGGGACAGCAAAACACCATATATTTT. The V call is TRBV29-1, the J call TRBJ1-3, with 7 nucleotides matching TRBD1. V shed 5 bases and J 6 bases; nucleotides not matched to a gene: 10. Germline V gene data show CDR1 as SQVTM and CDR2 as ANQGSEA. The CDR3 is 14 amino acids.

This clonotype was detected many times. The chain employs TRBV6-1 and TRBJ2-1; 12 bases map to TRBD2. The CDR3 runs to 15 residues. V lost 4 bases and J lost 3; bases outside the gene matches: 1. The V gene's germline CDR1 is MNHNS and CDR2 SASEGT. The CDR3 bases are TGTGCCAGCAGTGGGACTAGCGGGGACTACAATGAGCAGTTCTTC. Translation: CASSGTSGDYNEQFF.

This clonotype was detected a few times. This chain uses TRBV3-1 with TRBJ1-5; unclear D gene. The CDR3 has 14 amino acids. In germline, CDR1 is LGHDT, CDR2 YNNKEL (reference sequence). V was clipped by 4 bases and J by 2 bases, with 9 bases between them. This CDR3 is CASSPKWGNQPQHF. CDR3 DNA sequence: TGTGCCAGCAGCCCTAAGTGGGGCAATCAGCCCCAGCATTTT.

The chain employs TRBV20-1 and TRBJ1-5, with D possibly matching TRBD1 (6 bases). The CDR3 spans 14 residues. V lost 6 bases and J 6 bases, leaving 18 bases between the germline ends. In germline, CDR1 is DFQATT, CDR2 SNEGSKA (reference sequence). In DNA form, the CDR3 reads TGCAGTGCCGGCGCGGGACATTTCGTTCAGCCCCAGCATTTT. This gives the protein CSAGAGHFVQPQHF.

The V and J genes are TRBV23-1 and TRBJ2-7; 8 bases are a match to TRBD1. TRBV23-1 is known as an ORF, though its function is uncertain. The CDR3 spans 13 residues. The J segment lost 3 bases and the V segment lost 9 bases, leaving 7 bases of the junction unmatched. CDR3 bases: TGCGCCAGTAGGACAGGGACGGGCTACGAGCAGTACTTC. It translates to CASRTGTGYEQYF.

This clonotype appeared a few times. The genes are TRBV28 and TRBJ2-4, with 8 bases that match TRBD1. The CDR3 extends over 18 amino acids. V gave up 3 bases and J gave up 4 bases; unmatched junction bases: 14. Germline assignment: CDR1 MDHEN and CDR2 SYDVKM. The CDR3 loop is CASSFSSDRGYGKNIQYF. CDR3 DNA sequence: TGTGCCAGCAGTTTTAGTTCCGACAGGGGATATGGAAAAAACATTCAGTACTTC.

This chain connects TRBV9 to TRBJ1-1; D is possibly TRBD1 (5 bases). In germline, CDR1 is SGDLS, CDR2 YYNGEE. The CDR3 covers 14 residues. Deletions cut 4 bases from V and 10 bases from J, with 20 bases between. For the CDR3, the DNA is TGTGCCAGCAGCAAGTCTCCGGGACCTCAGGGAGCTTTCTTT. It encodes CASSKSPGPQGAFF.

This clonotype occurred a few times. The rearrangement links TRBV20-1 to TRBJ2-3; TRBD2 matches 12 bases. This CDR3 is 17 amino acids long. The V gene end was trimmed by 4 bases and the J gene end by 2 bases; junction bases not matched to a gene: 10. CDR1 and CDR2 from the germline V gene are DFQATT and SNEGSKA (reference sequence). CDR3 residues: CSAIVPSGGVDTDTQYF. The CDR3 DNA follows: TGCAGTGCTATAGTGCCTAGCGGGGGGGTGGACACAGATACGCAGTATTTT.

The genes are TRBV5-1 and TRBJ2-3; TRBD2 agrees at 10 bases. The CDR3 loop spans 16 amino acids. The V and J ends lost 0 bases and 6 bases, in that order; junction bases with no gene match: 7. Germline loops: CDR1 SGHRS, CDR2 YFSETQ. The CDR3 DNA follows: TGCGCCAGCAGCTTGGGCCCTAGCGGGGGTATGGATACGCAGTATTTT. It specifies CASSLGPSGGMDTQYF.

This chain uses TRBV29-1 with TRBJ1-2; the D gene is possibly TRBD1 (5 bases). Trimming removed 5 bases from V and 3 bases from J, with 13 bases in between. Germline V gene data show CDR1 as SQVTM and CDR2 as ANQGSEA. The CDR3 extends over 13 amino acids. As DNA, the CDR3 is TGCAGCGTTCGTTCGGGGCAATACTATGGCTACACCTTC. Translated: CSVRSGQYYGYTF.

This clonotype has only a few counts. The rearrangement joins TRBV12-3 or TRBV12-4 to TRBJ1-3; the D gene is possibly TRBD1 (5 bases). The ends were cut back, 7 bases at V and 0 bases at J, with 16 bases in the middle. This CDR3 region has 16 residues. The CDR3 DNA is TGTGCCAGCACCCTGGGGGACGGAAACTCTGGAAACACCATATATTTT. It is translated as CASTLGDGNSGNTIYF.

The V gene is TRBV28, the J gene TRBJ1-3; D gene unclear. The V end lost 10 bases, the J end lost 0 bases, and 16 bases lay between the germline ends. CDR1 is MDHEN, CDR2 SYDVKM, per germline. CDR3 length equals 15 residues. The CDR3 here is CANRPSGHSGNTIYF. The CDR3 DNA reads as TGTGCCAACAGACCTTCGGGCCACTCTGGAAACACCATATATTTT. Complete variable domain (other parts from reference TRBV28 and TRBJ1-3): DVKVTQSSRYLVKRTGEKVFLECVQDMDHENMFWYRQDPGLGLRLIYFSYDVKMKEKGDIPEGYSVSREKKERFSLILESASTNQTSMYLCANRPSGHSGNTIYFGEGSWLTVV.

This clonotype was recorded a few times. The DNA of the CDR3 is TGTGCCAGCAGTTACGGGGGATCTGGAAACACCATATATTTT. Protein product: CASSYGGSGNTIYF. J is TRBJ1-3 and V is TRBV6-5, with D perhaps TRBD1 (5 bases). Germline loops: CDR1 MNHEY, CDR2 SVGAGI. Trimming shortened V by 2 bases and J by 1 base, and 6 bases separated the two germline ends. This CDR3 has 14 amino acids.

This clonotype was found a few times. The chain couples TRBV6-6 to TRBJ1-2, with D perhaps TRBD1 (5 bases). The V gene's germline CDR1 is MNHNY and CDR2 SVGAGI (reference sequence). This CDR3 comprises 12 residues. V was clipped by 7 bases and J by 4 bases, with 10 bases between them. CDR3 loop: CASTAGTYGYTF. CDR3 coding DNA: TGTGCCAGCACGGCAGGGACCTATGGCTACACCTTC.

CDR3 coding DNA: TGCGCCAGCAGCTTGGCCTTACAGGCTAATGAAAAACTGTTTTTT. Amino acids: CASSLALQANEKLFF. The chain uses TRBV5-1 and TRBJ1-4; possible D gene TRBD1, 5 bases. This CDR3 has 15 residues. With 0 bases removed from V and 3 bases from J, the gap between germline ends came to 9 bases. In germline, CDR1 is SGHRS, CDR2 YFSETQ. The complete variable domain, with remaining parts taken from reference TRBV5-1 and TRBJ1-4, reads KAGVTQTPRYLIKTRGQQVTLSCSPISGHRSVSWYQQTPGQGLQFLFEYFSETQRNKGNFPGRFSGRQFSNSRSEMNVSTLELGDSALYLCASSLALQANEKLFFGSGTQLSVL.

There are many counts of this clonotype. The chain joins TRBV4-1 to TRBJ1-2, with D unclear. V was cut by 0 bases and J by 3 bases, with 20 bases left in between. CDR1 is MGHRA, CDR2 YSYEKL, per germline. This CDR3 has 18 residues. The CDR3 region has the DNA TGCGCCAGCAGCCAAGAGCCTGAAACGTCCTCGGCATACTATGGCTACACCTTC. This translates into CASSQEPETSSAYYGYTF.

This clonotype was detected only a few times. The chain is built from TRBV28 and TRBJ1-1; D remains ambiguous. Germline V gene sequence: CDR1 MDHEN, CDR2 SYDVKM. This CDR3 has 11 residues. Trimming took 3 bases from V and 11 from J, leaving 10 bases between them. The CDR3 DNA is TGTGCCAGCAGTTTCGGGCAAGGGGCTTTCTTT. Translation: CASSFGQGAFF.

This clonotype was seen once. The CDR3, as DNA: TGTGCCAGCAGCCTATGGGGGGGCGTTCCGCTTCAAAACAATGAGCAGTTCTTC. Protein sequence: CASSLWGGVPLQNNEQFF. The chain is built from TRBV7-2 and TRBJ2-1; TRBD2 might be the D (7 bases). Deletions cut 5 bases from V and 5 bases from J, with 25 bases between. The CDR3 covers 18 residues. Per the germline V gene, CDR1 is SGHTA and CDR2 is FQGNSA.

J is TRBJ1-2 and V is TRBV6-1; TRBD1 might be the D (6 bases). Trimming removed 4 bases at V and 4 bases at J, with 7 bases between. CDR1 MNHNS and CDR2 SASEGT come from the germline V gene. CDR3 size: 12 residues. This CDR3 reads CASSGTAYGYTF. CDR3 bases: TGTGCCAGCAGTGGGACAGCCTATGGCTACACCTTC.

To note about this clonotype: A junction boundary mismatches the germline segment, possibly from a read error. This chain uses TRBV11-2 with TRBJ2-7, with D perhaps matching TRBD1 (6 bases). Germline values: CDR1 SGHAT, CDR2 FQNNGV. This CDR3 is 14 amino acids long. CDR3 region: CAGSSPMGAGEQYF. Written as DNA, the CDR3 is TGTGCCGGCAGCTCACCGATGGGGGCAGGAGAGCAGTACTTC.